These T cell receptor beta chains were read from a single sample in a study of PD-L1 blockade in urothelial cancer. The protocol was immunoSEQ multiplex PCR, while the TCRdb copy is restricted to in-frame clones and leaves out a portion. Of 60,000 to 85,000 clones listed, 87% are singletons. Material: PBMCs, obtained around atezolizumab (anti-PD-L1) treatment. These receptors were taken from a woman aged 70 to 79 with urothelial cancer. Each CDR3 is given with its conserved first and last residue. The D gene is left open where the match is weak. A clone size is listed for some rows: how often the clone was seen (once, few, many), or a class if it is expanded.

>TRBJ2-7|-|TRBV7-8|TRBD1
CASSTRGQWDYEQYF
TGTGCCAGCAGTACGAGGGGGCAGTGGGACTACGAGCAGTACTTC
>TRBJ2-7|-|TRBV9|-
CASSVAGSYEQYF
TGTGCCAGCAGCGTAGCGGGTTCCTACGAGCAGTACTTC
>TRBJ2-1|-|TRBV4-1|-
CASSPRWTGSSYNEQFF
TGCGCCAGCAGCCCCCGGTGGACGGGGAGCTCCTACAATGAGCAGTTCTTC
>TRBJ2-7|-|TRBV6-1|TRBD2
CASLTRAGGPYEQYF
TGTGCCAGCCTAACCCGGGCGGGAGGGCCTTACGAGCAGTACTTC
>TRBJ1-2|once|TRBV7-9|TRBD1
CASSLVQGANYGYTF
TGTGCCAGCAGCTTAGTTCAGGGGGCGAACTATGGCTACACCTTC
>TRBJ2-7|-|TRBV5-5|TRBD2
CASSSPLAGEREQYF
TGTGCCAGCAGCTCGCCACTAGCGGGAGAACGCGAGCAGTACTTC
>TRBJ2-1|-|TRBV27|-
CASSRVREVTNEQFF
TGTGCCAGCAGTAGGGTGAGGGAAGTCACCAATGAGCAGTTCTTC
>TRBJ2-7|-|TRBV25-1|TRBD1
CASSEYGQGYEQYF
TGTGCCAGCAGTGAATACGGACAGGGCTACGAGCAGTACTTC
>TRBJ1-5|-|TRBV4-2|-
CASSQEWQADNQPQHF
TGTGCCAGCAGCCAAGAGTGGCAGGCCGACAATCAGCCCCAGCATTTT
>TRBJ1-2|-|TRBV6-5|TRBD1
CASSDTGVRRGYTF
TGTGCCAGCAGCGACACAGGGGTTCGTCGTGGCTACACCTTC